The T cell receptor (beta chain) described here comes from a study of Tregs in tolerant kidney transplant recipients. Study results and caveats: Activated donor B cell expansion appeared to reveal the most relevant donor-specific TCRbeta repertoire.

The V gene's germline CDR1 is LGHNA and CDR2 YNFKEQ. There are 15 residues in the CDR3. Related graft donors supplied nonmyeloablative bone marrow transplants, and mixed chimerism was transient. Unstimulated regulatory T cells (CD4+CD25+CD127-), CD4+CD25- non-regulatory cells, CD4 and CD8 cells were FACS-sorted from thawed PBMCs. Turning to this clone: The antigen remains undetermined. The junction does not match germline at one end; this may be a read error. The read stops 3 residues short of the end of the CDR3; the missing end is completed from the germline J gene.

The repertoire was sequenced with immunoSEQ multiplex PCR; TCRdb's copy has only in-frame clones and lacks some. Seen in this sample are 30,000 to 40,000 clones; the ten most common clones hold 1.8%. The sequencing used CD4+ T cells from blood (PBMCs), collected 24 months after the transplant. This chain joins TRBV4-2 and TRBJ2-3; tentatively, D is TRBD1 or TRBD2 (5 bases each). This TCR was sampled from a human patient who received a combined kidney and bone marrow transplant. The graft donor may have given rise to some T cells. The covered CDR3 bases are TGCGCCAGCAGCCAAGAGGGGCGTAACACAGATACG. This encodes CASSQEGRNTDT. The entire CDR3 sequence reads CASSQEGRNTDTQYF.